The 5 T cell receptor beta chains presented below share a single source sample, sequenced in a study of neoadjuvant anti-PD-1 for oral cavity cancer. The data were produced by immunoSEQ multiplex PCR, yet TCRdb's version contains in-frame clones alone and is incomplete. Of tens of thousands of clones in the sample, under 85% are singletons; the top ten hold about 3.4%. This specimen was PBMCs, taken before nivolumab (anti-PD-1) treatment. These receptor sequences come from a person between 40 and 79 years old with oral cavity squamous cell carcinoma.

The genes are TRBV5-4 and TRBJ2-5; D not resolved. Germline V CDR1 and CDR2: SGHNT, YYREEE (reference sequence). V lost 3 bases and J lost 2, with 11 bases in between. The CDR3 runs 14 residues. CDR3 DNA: TGTGCCAGCAGCTGGAACGAGTTGCAAGAGACCCAGTACTTC. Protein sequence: CASSWNELQETQYF.

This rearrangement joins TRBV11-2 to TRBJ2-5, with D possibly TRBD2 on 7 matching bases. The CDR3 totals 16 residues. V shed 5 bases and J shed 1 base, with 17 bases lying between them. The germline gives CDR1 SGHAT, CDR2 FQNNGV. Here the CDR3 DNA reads TGTGCCAGCAGCCCGAGGGGGAGGGCCCCCCAAGAGACCCAGTACTTC. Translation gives CASSPRGRAPQETQYF.

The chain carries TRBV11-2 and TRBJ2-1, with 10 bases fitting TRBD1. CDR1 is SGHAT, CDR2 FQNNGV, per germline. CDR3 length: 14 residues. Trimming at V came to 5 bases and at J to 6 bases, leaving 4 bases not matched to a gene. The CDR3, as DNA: TGTGCCAGCAGCCTCCGGGACAGGGGCAATGAGCAGTTCTTC. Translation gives CASSLRDRGNEQFF.

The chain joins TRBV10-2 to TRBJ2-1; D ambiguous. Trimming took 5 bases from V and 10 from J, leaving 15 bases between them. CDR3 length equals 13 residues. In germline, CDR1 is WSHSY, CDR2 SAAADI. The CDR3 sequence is CASSRQSFGEQFF. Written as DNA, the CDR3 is TGCGCCAGCAGTAGGCAGTCCTTTGGGGAGCAGTTCTTC.

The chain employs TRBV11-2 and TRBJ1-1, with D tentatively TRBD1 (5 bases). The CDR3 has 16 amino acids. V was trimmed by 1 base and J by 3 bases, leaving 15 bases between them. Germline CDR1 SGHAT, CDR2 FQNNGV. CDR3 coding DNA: TGTGCCAGCAGCTTAGCGGGGGGGAGGGCGGACACTGAAGCTTTCTTT. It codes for CASSLAGGRADTEAFF. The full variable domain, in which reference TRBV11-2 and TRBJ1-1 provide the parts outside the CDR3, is EAGVAQSPRYKIIEKRQSVAFWCNPISGHATLYWYQQILGQGPKLLIQFQNNGVVDDSQLPKDRFSAERLKGVDSTLKIQPAKLEDSAVYLCASSLAGGRADTEAFFGQGTRLTVV.